A single sample is the source of the 13 T cell receptor beta chains below, sequenced in a study of CD8 T cells in Susac syndrome. Reverse transcription of about 0.45 to 1 ug RNA used random hexamers. One entry per CDR3 protein, called by TCRdb with MiXCR from the immunoSEQ multiplex PCR reads. The profile shows 250,000 to 300,000 distinct CDR3 sequences, approximately 85% of them singletons. What was sequenced was CD8+ T cells from PBMCs. Source of these receptors: a human donor with multiple sclerosis.

The J gene is TRBJ2-7, the V gene TRBV30; the D gene is possibly TRBD1 (5 bases). CDR3 length: 13 residues. V gave up 0 bases and J gave up 6 bases, with 12 bases separating them. Germline loops: CDR1 GTSNPN, CDR2 SVGIG (reference sequence). Written as DNA, the CDR3 is TGTGCCTGGAGTGTAGGGGTGATTCTCGAGCAGTACTTC. Encoded protein: CAWSVGVILEQYF.

The V and J genes are TRBV14 and TRBJ2-3, with D unresolved. V was pared by 2 bases and J by 0 bases, with 15 bases between. The CDR3 runs 17 residues. The V gene's germline CDR1 is SGHDN and CDR2 FVKESK. The CDR3 nucleotides are TGTGCCAGCAGCCAAACCCTCGGGCGCTCTAGCACAGATACGCAGTATTTT. This sequence encodes CASSQTLGRSSTDTQYF.

The rearrangement links TRBV30 to TRBJ1-4; D gene uncertain. Germline V lookup: CDR1 GTSNPN, CDR2 SVGIG (reference sequence). The CDR3 loop spans 13 amino acids. V dropped 2 bases and J dropped 5 bases, with 9 bases sitting between them. The CDR3 loop is CAWSLHGNEKLFF. As DNA, the CDR3 is TGTGCCTGGAGTCTACACGGCAATGAAAAACTGTTTTTT.

CDR3 nucleotide sequence: TGTGCCAGCAGGGGTGGGGTAGCGGGAGGGCCGTCCTACGAGCAGTACTTC. Protein sequence: CASRGGVAGGPSYEQYF. The chain carries TRBV27 and TRBJ2-7; 11 bases align to TRBD2. The CDR3 is 17 residues long. Trimming at V came to 6 bases and at J to 1 base, leaving 11 bases not matched to a gene. The germline CDR1 and CDR2 sequences are MNHEY and SMNVEV (reference sequence).

The chain has TRBV28 and TRBJ2-3, with 11 bases matching TRBD2. CDR1 and CDR2 from the germline V gene are MDHEN and SYDVKM. This CDR3 spans 18 amino acids. The trim removed 5 bases at V and 5 bases at J, leaving 15 bases unmatched. The CDR3 DNA reads TGTGCCAGCAGTCCGCTGATATTCCTAGCGGGAGGCGGAGATACGCAGTATTTT. It translates to CASSPLIFLAGGGDTQYF.

The rearrangement uses TRBV28 and TRBJ2-7; TRBD1 aligns across 11 bases. The junction had 9 bases not matched to a gene; V was cut back by 5 bases and J by 6 bases. CDR1 MDHEN and CDR2 SYDVKM come from the germline V gene. CDR3 size: 15 residues. CDR3 sequence (DNA): TGTGCCAGCAGTGTGACCGGGACAGGGGGGGGCGAGCAGTACTTC. Amino acid sequence: CASSVTGTGGGEQYF.

This rearrangement joins TRBV11-2 to TRBJ2-5; weak D call: TRBD1 (6 bases). CDR3 length equals 15 residues. Looked up from germline, CDR1 is SGHAT and CDR2 is FQNNGV. V lost 2 bases, J lost 2 bases, and 12 bases lay in between. Here the CDR3 DNA reads TGTGCCAGCAGCTTAAGGGGGTTGGGGCAAGAGACCCAGTACTTC. Its translation: CASSLRGLGQETQYF.

The CDR3 protein is CASSVGLAGTNEQFF. The CDR3 DNA sequence: TGTGCCAGCAGCGTAGGACTAGCGGGAACTAATGAGCAGTTCTTC. This rearrangement joins TRBV7-3 to TRBJ2-1; 12 positions agree with TRBD2. V lost 5 bases, J lost 7 bases, and 6 bases stayed unmatched. The germline CDR1 and CDR2 sequences are SGHTA and FQGTGA. The CDR3 loop spans 15 amino acids.

This chain joins TRBV5-4 and TRBJ2-1; no reliable D call. Per the germline V gene, CDR1 is SGHNT and CDR2 is YYREEE (reference sequence). The CDR3 consists of 17 residues. Trimming left V 4 bases short and J 0 bases short, with 17 bases between. The CDR3 region is CASSPGGWATSYNEQFF. CDR3 DNA: TGTGCCAGCAGCCCCGGCGGATGGGCTACCTCCTACAATGAGCAGTTCTTC.

The chain combines TRBV15 with TRBJ2-7; D remains unclear. Germline CDR1 and CDR2: LNHNV and YYDKDF (reference sequence). V shed 6 bases and J shed 3 bases, with 6 bases lying between them. This CDR3 contains 11 residues. The CDR3 spells CATSTGYEQYF. The CDR3 nucleotides are TGTGCCACCAGTACCGGCTACGAGCAGTACTTC.

This clonotype is a singleton in its sample. The missing conserved phenylalanine or tryptophan at the end of this CDR3 makes a read error likely. J is TRBJ1-1 and V is TRBV5-4, with D maybe TRBD1 (5 bases). CDR3 length equals 14 residues. Trimming left V 5 bases short and J 2 bases short, with 13 bases between. Germline CDR1 reads SGHNT; CDR2 reads YYREEE (reference sequence). CDR3 residues: CASRLGTVNTEAFV. The CDR3 DNA reads as TGTGCCAGCAGGCTAGGGACGGTAAACACTGAAGCTTTCGTT.

The chain combines TRBV5-8 with TRBJ2-1; D perhaps matches TRBD2 (5 bases). Trimming removed 2 bases from V and 4 bases from J, with 10 bases in between. The CDR3 loop spans 14 amino acids. The germline V gene has CDR1 SGHTS and CDR2 YDEGEE. CDR3 protein: CASSLADPYNEQFF. The CDR3 DNA reads as TGTGCCAGCAGCTTAGCGGACCCTTACAATGAGCAGTTCTTC.

The V gene is TRBV27, the J gene TRBJ2-7; D may be TRBD2 (5 bases). Germline assignment: CDR1 MNHEY and CDR2 SMNVEV (reference sequence). V shed 2 bases and J shed 3 bases, with 11 bases lying between them. The CDR3 sequence is 14 residues long. The CDR3 DNA is TGTGCCAGCAGTTTAGCGGGCGTCCACTACGAGCAGTACTTC. Protein sequence: CASSLAGVHYEQYF.